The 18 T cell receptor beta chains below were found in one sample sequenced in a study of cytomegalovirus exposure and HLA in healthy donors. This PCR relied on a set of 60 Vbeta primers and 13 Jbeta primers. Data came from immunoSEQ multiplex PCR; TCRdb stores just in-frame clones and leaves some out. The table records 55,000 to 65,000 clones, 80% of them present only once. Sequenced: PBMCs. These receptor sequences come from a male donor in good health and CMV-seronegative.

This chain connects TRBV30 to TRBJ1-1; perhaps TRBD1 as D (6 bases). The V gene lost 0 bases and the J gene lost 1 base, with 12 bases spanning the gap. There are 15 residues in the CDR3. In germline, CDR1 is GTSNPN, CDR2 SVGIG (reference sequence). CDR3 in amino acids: CAWSVWETGNTEAFF. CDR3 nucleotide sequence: TGTGCCTGGAGTGTATGGGAGACAGGGAACACTGAAGCTTTCTTT.

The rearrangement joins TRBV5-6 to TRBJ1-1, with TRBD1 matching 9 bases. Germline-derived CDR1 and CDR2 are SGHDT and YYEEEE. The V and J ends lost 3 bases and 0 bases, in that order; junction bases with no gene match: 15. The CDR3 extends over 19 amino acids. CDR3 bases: TGTGCCAGCAGCTACTTGACCGGGACAGGGACGTCCATGAACACTGAAGCTTTCTTT. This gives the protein CASSYLTGTGTSMNTEAFF.

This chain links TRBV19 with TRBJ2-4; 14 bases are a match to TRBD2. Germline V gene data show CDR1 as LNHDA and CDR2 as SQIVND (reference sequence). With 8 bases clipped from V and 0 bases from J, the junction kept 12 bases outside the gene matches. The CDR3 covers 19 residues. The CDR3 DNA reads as TGTGCCAGTTCCTCCGGGACTAGCGGGGGTCTGCTAGCCAAAAACATTCAGTACTTC. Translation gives CASSSGTSGGLLAKNIQYF.

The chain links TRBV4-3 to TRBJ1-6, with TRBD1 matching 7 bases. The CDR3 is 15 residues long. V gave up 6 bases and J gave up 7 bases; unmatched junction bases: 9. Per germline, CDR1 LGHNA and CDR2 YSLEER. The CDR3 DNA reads TGCGCCAGCAGAGAAGGGGGCGACGAGAATTCACCCCTCCACTTT. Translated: CASREGGDENSPLHF.

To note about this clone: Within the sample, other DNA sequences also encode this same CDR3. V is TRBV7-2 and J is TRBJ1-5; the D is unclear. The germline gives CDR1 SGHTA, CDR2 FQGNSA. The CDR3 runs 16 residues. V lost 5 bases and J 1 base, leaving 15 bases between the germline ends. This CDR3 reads CASSGGQQLSNQPQHF. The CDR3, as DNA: TGTGCCAGCAGCGGAGGGCAGCAGTTGAGCAATCAGCCCCAGCATTTT. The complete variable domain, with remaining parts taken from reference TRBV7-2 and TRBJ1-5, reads GAGVSQSPSNKVTEKGKDVELRCDPISGHTALYWYRQSLGQGLEFLIYFQGNSAPDKSGLPSDRFSAERTGGSVSTLTIQRTQQEDSAVYLCASSGGQQLSNQPQHFGDGTRLSIL.

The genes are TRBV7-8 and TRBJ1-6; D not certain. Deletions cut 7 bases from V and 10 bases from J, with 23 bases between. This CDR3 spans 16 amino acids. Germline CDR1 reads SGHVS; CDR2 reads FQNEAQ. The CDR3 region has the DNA TGTGCCAGCACCCCCCCGCCGGTGGGGAGTTCCTCACCCCTCCACTTT. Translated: CASTPPPVGSSSPLHF.

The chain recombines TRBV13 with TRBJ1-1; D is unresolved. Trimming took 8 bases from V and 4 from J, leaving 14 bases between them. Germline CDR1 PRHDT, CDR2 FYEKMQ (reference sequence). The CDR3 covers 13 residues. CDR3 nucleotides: TGTGCCAGCGGGCGAGGGTTAAGCACTGAAGCTTTCTTT. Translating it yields CASGRGLSTEAFF. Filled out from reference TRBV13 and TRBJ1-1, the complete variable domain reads AAGVIQSPRHLIKEKRETATLKCYPIPRHDTVYWYQQGPGQDPQFLISFYEKMQSDKGSIPDRFSAQQFSDYHSELNMSSLELGDSALYFCASGRGLSTEAFFGQGTRLTVV.

In DNA, the CDR3 is TGTGCCAGCAGTGAATCCGGGACAGGGGGCGAGCAGTACTTC. Translation gives CASSESGTGGEQYF. The chain is built from TRBV6-5 and TRBJ2-7; 11 nucleotides agree with TRBD1. The J segment lost 6 bases and the V segment lost 5 bases, leaving 6 bases of the junction unmatched. The CDR3 loop spans 14 amino acids. Germline V lookup: CDR1 MNHEY, CDR2 SVGAGI.

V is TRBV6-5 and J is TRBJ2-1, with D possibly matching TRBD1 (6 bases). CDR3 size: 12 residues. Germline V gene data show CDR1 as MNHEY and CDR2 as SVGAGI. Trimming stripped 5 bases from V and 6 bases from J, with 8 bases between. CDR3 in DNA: TGTGCCAGCAGTCTCAGGGGCAATGAGCAGTTCTTC. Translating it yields CASSLRGNEQFF.

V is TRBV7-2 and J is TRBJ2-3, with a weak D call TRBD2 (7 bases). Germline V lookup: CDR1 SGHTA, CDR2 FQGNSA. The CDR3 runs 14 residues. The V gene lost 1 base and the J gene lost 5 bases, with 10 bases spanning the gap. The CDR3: CASSLVGGQDTQYF. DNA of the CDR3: TGTGCCAGCAGCTTAGTCGGGGGGCAAGATACGCAGTATTTT.

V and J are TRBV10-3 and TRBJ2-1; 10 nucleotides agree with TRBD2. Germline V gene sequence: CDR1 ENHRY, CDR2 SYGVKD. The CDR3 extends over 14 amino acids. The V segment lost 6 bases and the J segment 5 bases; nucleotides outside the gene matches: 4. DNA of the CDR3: TGTGCCATCAGATCCGGGACTAGCGACAATGAGCAGTTCTTC. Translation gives CAIRSGTSDNEQFF.

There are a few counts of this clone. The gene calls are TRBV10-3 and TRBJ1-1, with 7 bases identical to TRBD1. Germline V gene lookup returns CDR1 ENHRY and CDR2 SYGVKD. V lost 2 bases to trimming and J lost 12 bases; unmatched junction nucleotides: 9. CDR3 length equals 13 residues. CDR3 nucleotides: TGTGCCATCAGTGAGACAGACAGGGCCGTTCCTTTCTTT. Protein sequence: CAISETDRAVPFF.

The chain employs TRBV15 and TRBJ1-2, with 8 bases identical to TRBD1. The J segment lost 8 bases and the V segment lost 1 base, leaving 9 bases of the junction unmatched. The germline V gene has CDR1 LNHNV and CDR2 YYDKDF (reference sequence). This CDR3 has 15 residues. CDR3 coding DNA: TGTGCCACCAGCAGAGGACAGGGGACCGCGAGCGGCTACACCTTC. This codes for CATSRGQGTASGYTF.

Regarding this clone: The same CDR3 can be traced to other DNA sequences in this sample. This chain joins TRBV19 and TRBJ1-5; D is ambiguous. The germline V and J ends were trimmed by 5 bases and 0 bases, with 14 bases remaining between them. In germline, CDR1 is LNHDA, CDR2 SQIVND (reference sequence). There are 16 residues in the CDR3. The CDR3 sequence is CASSARVRNSNQPQHF. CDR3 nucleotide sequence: TGTGCCAGTAGTGCCCGAGTGAGGAATAGCAATCAGCCCCAGCATTTT. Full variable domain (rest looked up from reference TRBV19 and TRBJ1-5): DGGITQSPKYLFRKEGQNVTLSCEQNLNHDAMYWYRQDPGQGLRLIYYSQIVNDFQKGDIAEGYSVSREKKESFPLTVTSAQKNPTAFYLCASSARVRNSNQPQHFGDGTRLSIL.

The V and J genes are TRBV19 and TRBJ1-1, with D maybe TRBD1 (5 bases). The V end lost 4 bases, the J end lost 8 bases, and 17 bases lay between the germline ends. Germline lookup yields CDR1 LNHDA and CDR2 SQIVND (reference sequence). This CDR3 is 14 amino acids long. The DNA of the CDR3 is TGTGCCAGTAGTACACGGGGAGGGGTAAGGGAAGCTTTCTTT. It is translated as CASSTRGGVREAFF.

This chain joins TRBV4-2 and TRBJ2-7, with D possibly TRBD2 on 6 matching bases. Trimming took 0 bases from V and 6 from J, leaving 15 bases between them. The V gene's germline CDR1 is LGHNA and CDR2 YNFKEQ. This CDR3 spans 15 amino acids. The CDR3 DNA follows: TGTGCCAGCAGCCAAGAGGGAGGCGTTTCGGGCGAGCAGTACTTC. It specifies CASSQEGGVSGEQYF.

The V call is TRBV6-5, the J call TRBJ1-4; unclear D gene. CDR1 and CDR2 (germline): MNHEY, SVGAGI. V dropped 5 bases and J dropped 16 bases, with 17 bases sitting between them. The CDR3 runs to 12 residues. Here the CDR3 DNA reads TGTGCCAGCAGTGACAACGGGGATCAATGGTTTTTT. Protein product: CASSDNGDQWFF.

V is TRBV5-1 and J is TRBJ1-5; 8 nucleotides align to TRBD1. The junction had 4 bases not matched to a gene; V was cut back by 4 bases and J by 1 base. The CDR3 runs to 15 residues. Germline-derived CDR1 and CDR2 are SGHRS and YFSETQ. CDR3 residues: CASSPGDRSNQPQHF. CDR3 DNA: TGCGCCAGCAGCCCGGGGGACAGGAGCAATCAGCCCCAGCATTTT.